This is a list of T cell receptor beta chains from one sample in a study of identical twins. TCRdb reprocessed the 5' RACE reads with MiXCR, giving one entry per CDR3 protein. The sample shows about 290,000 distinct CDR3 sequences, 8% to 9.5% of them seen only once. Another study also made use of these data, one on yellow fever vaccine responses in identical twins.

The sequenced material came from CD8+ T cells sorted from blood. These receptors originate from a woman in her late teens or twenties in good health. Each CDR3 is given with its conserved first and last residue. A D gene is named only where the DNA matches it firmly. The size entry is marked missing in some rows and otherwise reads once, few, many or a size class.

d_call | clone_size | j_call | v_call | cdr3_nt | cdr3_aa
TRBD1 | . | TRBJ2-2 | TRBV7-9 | TGTGCCAGCAGCCCCAGGGACAGGGGATTCACCGGGGAGCTGTTTTTT | CASSPRDRGFTGELFF
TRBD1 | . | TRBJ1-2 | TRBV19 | TGTGCCACTGGGACAGGGGGCTTCTATGGCTACACCTTC | CATGTGGFYGYTF
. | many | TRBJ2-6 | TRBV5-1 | TGCGCCAGCAGCTCTTTCCGTACGAGCTCTGGGGCCAACGTCCTGACTTTC | CASSSFRTSSGANVLTF
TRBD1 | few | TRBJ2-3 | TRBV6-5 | TGTGCCAGCAGTTCATACGGGACAGAGGTTACAGATACGCAGTATTTT | CASSSYGTEVTDTQYF
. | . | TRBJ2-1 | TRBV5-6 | TGTGCCAGCAGCTTGGCACAGGCCGGGAATGAGCAGTTCTTC | CASSLAQAGNEQFF
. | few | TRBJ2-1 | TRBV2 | TGTGCCAGCAGTGGGACAACACAAAATTACAATGAGCAGTTCTTC | CASSGTTQNYNEQFF
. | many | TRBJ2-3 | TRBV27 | TGTGCCAGCACCGATGGGCCCACAGATACGCAGTATTTT | CASTDGPTDTQYF
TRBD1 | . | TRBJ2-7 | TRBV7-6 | TGTGCCAGCAGCCCCGAGACAGGGGGCGAGCAGTACTTC | CASSPETGGEQYF
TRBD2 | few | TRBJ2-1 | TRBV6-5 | TGTGCCAGCAGTTATCTTGGGCGGGGGGGAGTAAACAATGAGCAGTTCTTC | CASSYLGRGGVNNEQFF
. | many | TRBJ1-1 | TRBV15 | TGTGCCACCAGCGGCTCCGGGACAATGAACACTGAAGCTTTCTTT | CATSGSGTMNTEAFF
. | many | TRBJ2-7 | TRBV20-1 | TGCAGTGCTAGAGATGTGTTCGGGACATACGAGCAGTACTTC | CSARDVFGTYEQYF
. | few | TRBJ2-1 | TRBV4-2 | TGTGCCAGCAGCCGCAGAGTGGACAATGAGCAGTTCTTC | CASSRRVDNEQFF
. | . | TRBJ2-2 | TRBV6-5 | TGTGCCAGCAGTTACTCTTTGGGGCCCACCGGGGAGCTGTTTTTT | CASSYSLGPTGELFF
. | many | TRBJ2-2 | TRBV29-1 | TGCAGCGTTGACCCGGGATACGGCGGGGAGCTGTTTTTT | CSVDPGYGGELFF
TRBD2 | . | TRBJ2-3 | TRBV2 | TGTGCCAGCAGTGCCCTAGCGGGGGTTAGCACAGATACGCAGTATTTT | CASSALAGVSTDTQYF
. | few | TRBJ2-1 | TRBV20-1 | TGCAGTGCTAGAGGGGTATTGGTTGAGCAGTTCTTC | CSARGVLVEQFF
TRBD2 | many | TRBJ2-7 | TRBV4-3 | TGCGCCAGCAGCCAGACTAGCGGAGATTACTACGAGCAGTACTTC | CASSQTSGDYYEQYF
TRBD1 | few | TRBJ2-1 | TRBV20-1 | TGCAGCTCCAAACAGGGGCCCTTCTCCTACAATGAGCAGTTCTTC | CSSKQGPFSYNEQFF
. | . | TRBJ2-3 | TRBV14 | TGTGCCAGCAGTCCCAGGGAAATAACACTCACAGATACGCAGTATTTT | CASSPREITLTDTQYF
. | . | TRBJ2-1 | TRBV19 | TGTGCCAGTAGTATAGGCGGCTTCTCCTACAATGAGCAGTTCTTC | CASSIGGFSYNEQFF
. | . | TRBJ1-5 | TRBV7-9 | TGTGCCAGCAGCTTAGGCAATAGCAATCAGCCCCAGCATTTT | CASSLGNSNQPQHF
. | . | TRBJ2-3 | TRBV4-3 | TGCGCCAGCAGCCAAAACAGGGTAGCAGATACGCAGTATTTT | CASSQNRVADTQYF
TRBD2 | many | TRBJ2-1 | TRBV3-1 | TGTGCCAGCAGCCCCCGGACTAGCAGTGTCAATGAGCAGTTCTTC | CASSPRTSSVNEQFF
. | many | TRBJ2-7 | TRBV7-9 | TGTGCCAGCAGCTCCCTCGGGACGGGTCGCTCCTACGAGCAGTACTTC | CASSSLGTGRSYEQYF
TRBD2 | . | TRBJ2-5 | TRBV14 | TGTGCCAGCAGCCAAATTAGCGGGGGCTACCAAGAGACCCAGTACTTC | CASSQISGGYQETQYF
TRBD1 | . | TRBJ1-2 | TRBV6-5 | TGTGCCAGCAGTTACCTCGGACAGGGGGCGCGTGACTATGGCTACACCTTC | CASSYLGQGARDYGYTF
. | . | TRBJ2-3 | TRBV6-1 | TGTGCCAGCAGTAACAGGTACCCGGCTAGCACAGATACGCAGTATTTT | CASSNRYPASTDTQYF
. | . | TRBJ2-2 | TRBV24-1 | TGTGCCACCAGTGAGAGCAGGGCCGGGGAGCTGTTTTTT | CATSESRAGELFF
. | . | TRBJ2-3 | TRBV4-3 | TGCGCCAGCAGCCGATGGTTCTCCCAGGAGGCAGATACGCAGTATTTT | CASSRWFSQEADTQYF
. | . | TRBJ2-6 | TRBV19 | TGTGCCAGTAGTATAACCCCCCCTGGGGCCAACGTCCTGACTTTC | CASSITPPGANVLTF
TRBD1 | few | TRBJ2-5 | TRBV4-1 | TGCGCCAGCAGCCCTCGGACCTCGGGACAGTACCAAGAGACCCAGTACTTC | CASSPRTSGQYQETQYF
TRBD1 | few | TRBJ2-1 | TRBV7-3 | TGTGCCAGCAGCTTAATCGCAGGGGGCTTATTAAGTGAGCAGTTCTTC | CASSLIAGGLLSEQFF
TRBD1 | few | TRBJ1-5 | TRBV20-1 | TGCAGTGCTTTGGACAGGTATAGCAATCAGCCCCAGCATTTT | CSALDRYSNQPQHF
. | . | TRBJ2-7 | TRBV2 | TGTGCCAGCAGTGACTCAGGGGGGGCCTACGAGCAGTACTTC | CASSDSGGAYEQYF
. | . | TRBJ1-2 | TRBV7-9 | TGTGCCAGCAGCTTTGACAGTGTTTATGGCTACACCTTC | CASSFDSVYGYTF
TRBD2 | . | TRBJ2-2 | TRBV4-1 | TGCGCCAGCAGCCAATCCCTAGGGGACGGGACTAGTATTTGGGCCGGGGAGCTGTTTTTT | CASSQSLGDGTSIWAGELFF
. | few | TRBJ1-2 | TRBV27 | TGTGCCAGCAGTTTGATGGGGATTGGGGGCTACACCTTC | CASSLMGIGGYTF
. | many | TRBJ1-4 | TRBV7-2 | TGTGCCAGCAGCTTAGGAGGTGGCCTGGCTGAAAAACTGTTTTTT | CASSLGGGLAEKLFF
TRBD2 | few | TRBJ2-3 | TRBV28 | TGTGCCAGCCGTCTAGCGGGAGATGAAGATACGCAGTATTTT | CASRLAGDEDTQYF
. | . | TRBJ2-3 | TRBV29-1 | TGCAGCGTTGGGGGGGCTGAGGACCTCAGCACAGATACGCAGTATTTT | CSVGGAEDLSTDTQYF
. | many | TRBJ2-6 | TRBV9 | TGTGCCAGCAGAACTGGGGCCAACGTCCTGACTTTC | CASRTGANVLTF
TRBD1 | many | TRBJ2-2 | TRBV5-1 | TGCGCCAGCAGCCAGGGACAGGGGGCATCCGGGGAGCTGTTTTTT | CASSQGQGASGELFF
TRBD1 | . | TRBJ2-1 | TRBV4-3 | TGCGCCAGCGCATGGACAGGGCGCCACAATGAGCAGTTCTTC | CASAWTGRHNEQFF
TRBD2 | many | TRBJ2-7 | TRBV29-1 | TGCAGCGTTGAAGGACTAGCGGGAACCTACGAGCAGTACTTC | CSVEGLAGTYEQYF
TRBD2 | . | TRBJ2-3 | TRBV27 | TGTGCCAGCAGTCCCGAGACTAGCGGGATTATAGATACGCAGTATTTT | CASSPETSGIIDTQYF
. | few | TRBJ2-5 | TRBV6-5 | TGTGCCAGCAGTAACCCCCGACAGGAGGGAGTAGAGACCCAGTACTTC | CASSNPRQEGVETQYF
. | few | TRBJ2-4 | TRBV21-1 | TGTGCCAGCAGCAACCCCTCCCCTACTAGCGGGAGTTCAGCCAAAAACATTCAGTACTTC | CASSNPSPTSGSSAKNIQYF
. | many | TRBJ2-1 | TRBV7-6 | TGTGCCAGCAGCTTAGATGGAAACCTCAGCTCCTACAATGAGCAGTTCTTC | CASSLDGNLSSYNEQFF
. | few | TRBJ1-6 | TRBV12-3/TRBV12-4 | TGTGCCAGCAGTTCCTACCTTGGTTCACCCCTCCACTTT | CASSSYLGSPLHF
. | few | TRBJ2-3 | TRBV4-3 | TGCGCCAGCAGCCAAGATAGGCTAGCTTCGAGCACAGATACGCAGTATTTT | CASSQDRLASSTDTQYF
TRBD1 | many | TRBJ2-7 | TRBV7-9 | TGTGCCAGCAGTTTAGGACAGGCGATACTACTCGAGCAGTACTTC | CASSLGQAILLEQYF
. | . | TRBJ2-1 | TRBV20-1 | TGCAGTGCTAGATGGCGGGGAAGCTCCTACAATGAGCAGTTCTTC | CSARWRGSSYNEQFF
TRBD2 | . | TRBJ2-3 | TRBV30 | TGTGCCTGGAGGACGACTAGCGGAAGCACAGATACGCAGTATTTT | CAWRTTSGSTDTQYF
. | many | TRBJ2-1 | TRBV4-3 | TGCGCCAGCAGCCAAGATAGGTCGGGCGAGTACAATGAGCAGTTCTTC | CASSQDRSGEYNEQFF
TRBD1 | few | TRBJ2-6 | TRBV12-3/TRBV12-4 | TGTGCCAGCAGGGACAGGGGTGGGGCCAACGTCCTGACTTTC | CASRDRGGANVLTF
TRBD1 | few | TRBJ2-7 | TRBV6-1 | TGTGCCAGCAGGACCCCGACAGGGTCTCCCTACGAGCAGTACTTC | CASRTPTGSPYEQYF
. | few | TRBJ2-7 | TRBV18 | TGTGCCAGCTCAGAAGGGTTCGAGCAGTACTTC | CASSEGFEQYF
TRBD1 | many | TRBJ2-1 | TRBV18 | TGTGCCAGCTCACCGCTGACAGGGGGGTACAATGAGCAGTTCTTC | CASSPLTGGYNEQFF
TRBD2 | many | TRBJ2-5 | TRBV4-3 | TGCGCCAGCAGCCAGTCTAGCGGGAGCCCGGAGACCCAGTACTTC | CASSQSSGSPETQYF
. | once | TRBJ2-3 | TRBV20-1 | TGCAGTGCTAGGGCCGGGATCACAGATACGCAGTATTTT | CSARAGITDTQYF